The rows below give T cell receptor beta chains drawn from one sample of a study of technical replicates of blood from several donors. The table came from immunoSEQ multiplex PCR; TCRdb's copy has only in-frame clones and leaves some out. Among some 74,000 clones listed, about 91% were seen once. Sequencing was carried out using T cells isolated from PBMCs. All receptors come from a human donor in good health. Both conserved end residues are part of each CDR3. The D gene is left open where the match is weak. For some rows the clone size is stated as once, few or many, or as a class when expanded; others skip it.

clone size	D gene	V gene	J gene	CDR3 DNA	CDR3 protein
-	-	TRBV27	TRBJ1-4	TGTGCCAGCAGTTTAGGCGAAAAACTGTTTTTT	CASSLGEKLFF
-	TRBD2	TRBV19	TRBJ2-7	TGTGCCAGTAATCCCGGGGGGTCCTACGAGCAGTACTTC	CASNPGGSYEQYF
-	-	TRBV5-1	TRBJ2-7	TGCGCCAGCAGCTTGGCAACAGGGAACCTTGCCTACGAGCAGTACTTC	CASSLATGNLAYEQYF
-	TRBD1	TRBV19	TRBJ1-5	TGTGCCAGTAGTTTAGACAGGGCTGGTCAGCCCCAGCATTTT	CASSLDRAGQPQHF
-	TRBD1	TRBV29-1	TRBJ2-7	TGCAGCGTTGAAGGGGGGACAGGTAGCTCCTACGAGCAGTACTTC	CSVEGGTGSSYEQYF
-	-	TRBV7-2	TRBJ2-2	TGTGCCAGCAGCTTGGGGGGTCGCACCGGGGAGCTGTTTTTT	CASSLGGRTGELFF
few	-	TRBV27	TRBJ1-4	TGTGCCAGCAGTCTCATTCGGGGGTTTAATGAAAAACTGTTTTTT	CASSLIRGFNEKLFF
-	-	TRBV7-9	TRBJ1-4	TGTGCCAGCAGCTTAGGAGGGTCTAATGAAAAACTGTTTTTT	CASSLGGSNEKLFF
-	TRBD1	TRBV2	TRBJ1-5	TGTGCCAGCAGTGAGGAGGGGGCACTGCCCCAGCATTTT	CASSEEGALPQHF
-	-	TRBV18	TRBJ2-5	TGTGCCAGCTCACAGGTCAACGCGGGGGAGACCCAGTACTTC	CASSQVNAGETQYF
-	TRBD2	TRBV9	TRBJ2-7	TGTGCCAGCACCCCTGAGGATAACGGACTAGTCGCCGAGCAGTACTTC	CASTPEDNGLVAEQYF
-	TRBD2	TRBV9	TRBJ2-3	TGTGCCAGCAGCGCCCGGACTAGCGGGTACACAGATACGCAGTATTTT	CASSARTSGYTDTQYF
-	-	TRBV7-2	TRBJ1-2	TGTGCCAGCAGCTTAGAGGCCAGGGCGTTTGGCTATGGCTACACCTTC	CASSLEARAFGYGYTF
-	TRBD1	TRBV28	TRBJ1-4	TGTGCCAGCAGATACAGGGGAGAGCATGAAAAACTGTTTTTT	CASRYRGEHEKLFF
-	-	TRBV28	TRBJ2-2	TGTGCCAGCAGTGAGAGGGTATCCGGGGAGCTGTTTTTT	CASSERVSGELFF
-	-	TRBV5-4	TRBJ2-3	TGTGCCAGCAGCTTGGGTAGTACACTAGGTGGTTTAGCGGATACGCAGTATTTT	CASSLGSTLGGLADTQYF
-	-	TRBV5-1	TRBJ2-1	TGCGCCAGCAGCTTGAACGGTGAGCAGTTCTTC	CASSLNGEQFF
-	TRBD1	TRBV5-8	TRBJ1-5	TGTGCCAGCAGCTTGGACAGGGGTAAACAGCCCCAGCATTTT	CASSLDRGKQPQHF
-	-	TRBV27	TRBJ2-1	TGTGCCAGCAACGCACTCCTAAGTGCGGGATCCTACAATGAGCAGTTCTTC	CASNALLSAGSYNEQFF
-	-	TRBV9	TRBJ1-6	TGTGCCAGCAGCGCAATGACAGGTCTCTTTTCACCCCTCCACTTT	CASSAMTGLFSPLHF
once	TRBD1	TRBV11-3	TRBJ2-7	TGTGCCAGCAGCTTAGGGACAGGGGCTTCTAAGTACGAGCAGTACTTC	CASSLGTGASKYEQYF
-	TRBD1	TRBV7-2	TRBJ2-1	TGTGCCAGCAGCTTCACCGGGACAGGGGCCAATGAGCAGTTCTTC	CASSFTGTGANEQFF
-	-	TRBV28	TRBJ2-3	TGTGCCAGCAGTCCCCCGGGGACAGATACGCAGTATTTT	CASSPPGTDTQYF
-	-	TRBV28	TRBJ2-3	TGTGCCAGTGGGCTAAGCCGCCCCGATACGCAGTATTTT	CASGLSRPDTQYF
-	-	TRBV14	TRBJ2-2	TGTGCCAGCTTAAAAACGGGGTCGCGCACCGGGGAGCTGTTTTTT	CASLKTGSRTGELFF
-	-	TRBV18	TRBJ1-1	TGTGCCAGCTCACCGGGCAGCGGAGCTTTCTTT	CASSPGSGAFF
-	TRBD2	TRBV2	TRBJ2-2	TGTGCCAGCGTAAATCTAGCGGTCCTCACCGGGGAGCTGTTTTTT	CASVNLAVLTGELFF
-	TRBD1	TRBV4-1	TRBJ2-4	TGCGCCAGCAGCCAACCGGGGACAGAGACCGCCAAAAACATTCAGTACTTC	CASSQPGTETAKNIQYF
-	-	TRBV25-1	TRBJ1-5	TGTGCCAGCAGTGAAGCCAGGGCGGGACTCAATCAGCCCCAGCATTTT	CASSEARAGLNQPQHF
-	TRBD2	TRBV4-1	TRBJ2-1	TGCGCCAGCAGGGGGACTAGCGGGAGGAGGAGCTCCTACAATGAGCAGTTCTTC	CASRGTSGRRSSYNEQFF
-	TRBD1	TRBV28	TRBJ1-5	TGTGCCAGCACCATTTCTGGGACAGGGGCTTTCAATCAGCCCCAGCATTTT	CASTISGTGAFNQPQHF
-	-	TRBV6-5	TRBJ1-4	TGTGCCAGCAGACCTCCCAGCGGATCCTTATTTTTT	CASRPPSGSLFF
-	-	TRBV9	TRBJ2-1	TGTGCCAGCAGCGTAGGACTAGGGACGTACAATGAGCAGTTCTTC	CASSVGLGTYNEQFF
-	-	TRBV4-2	TRBJ1-2	TGTGCCAGCAGCCTAGCCGCCGGGACTGAGTTGTCCCTCTATGGCTACACCTTC	CASSLAAGTELSLYGYTF
-	TRBD2	TRBV4-2	TRBJ2-7	TGTGCCAGCAGGGGGGGGGAATACGAGCAGTACTTC	CASRGGEYEQYF
-	TRBD1	TRBV19	TRBJ1-5	TGTGCCAGTAGCGCTGACAGGGGGCGTATTCAGCCCCAGCATTTT	CASSADRGRIQPQHF
-	TRBD2	TRBV2	TRBJ2-3	TGTGCCAGCAGTGCCCTAGCGGGAGGCGCAGATACGCAGTATTTT	CASSALAGGADTQYF
-	-	TRBV5-1	TRBJ2-1	TGCGCCAGCAGCTTGGGTGGCCTGAACAATGAGCAGTTCTTC	CASSLGGLNNEQFF
-	-	TRBV19	TRBJ1-2	TGTGCCAGTAAACCGGGACAATCTCCTAACTATGGCTACACCTTC	CASKPGQSPNYGYTF
-	TRBD1	TRBV5-1	TRBJ2-2	TGCGCCAGCAGCTGGGCCGGGACAGGGGACACCGGGGAGCTGTTTTTT	CASSWAGTGDTGELFF
-	TRBD2	TRBV27	TRBJ2-7	TGTGCCAGCAGTTTTATCGGACTAGCGGGAGAGGGTTCCATCTACGAGCAGTACTTC	CASSFIGLAGEGSIYEQYF
-	-	TRBV5-1	TRBJ2-1	TGCGCCAGCAGCTTGGCATGGGGTGTCGGGGATTGGGTTAACAATGAGCAGTTCTTC	CASSLAWGVGDWVNNEQFF
once	-	TRBV6-5	TRBJ1-3	TGTGCCAGCAGTTACTCAGCGTCTCACTCTGGAAACACCATATATTTT	CASSYSASHSGNTIYF
-	-	TRBV15	TRBJ1-4	TGTGCCACCAGCAGGGGCCTCCTGGAAGGAGAAAAACTGTTTTTT	CATSRGLLEGEKLFF
-	-	TRBV6-1	TRBJ2-5	TGTGCCAGCAGTCATCCAGGGTACCAAGAGACCCAGTACTTC	CASSHPGYQETQYF
-	-	TRBV5-4	TRBJ2-7	TGTGCCAGCAGCCCGACTAATTCCTACGAGCAGTACTTC	CASSPTNSYEQYF
-	TRBD1	TRBV25-1	TRBJ2-4	TGTGCCAGCAGTGAATGGACAGGCCAGGCAAACATTCAGTACTTC	CASSEWTGQANIQYF